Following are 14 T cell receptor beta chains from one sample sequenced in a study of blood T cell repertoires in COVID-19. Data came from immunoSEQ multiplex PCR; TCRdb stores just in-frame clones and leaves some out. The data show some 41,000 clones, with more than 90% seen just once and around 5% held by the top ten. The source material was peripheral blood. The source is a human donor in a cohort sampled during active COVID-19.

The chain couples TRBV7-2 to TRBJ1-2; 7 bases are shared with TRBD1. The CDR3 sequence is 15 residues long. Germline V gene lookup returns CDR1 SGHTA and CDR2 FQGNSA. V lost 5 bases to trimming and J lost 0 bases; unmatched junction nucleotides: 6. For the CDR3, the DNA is TGTGCCAGCAGCGGGGGGACAGCTACTAACTATGGCTACACCTTC. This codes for CASSGGTATNYGYTF.

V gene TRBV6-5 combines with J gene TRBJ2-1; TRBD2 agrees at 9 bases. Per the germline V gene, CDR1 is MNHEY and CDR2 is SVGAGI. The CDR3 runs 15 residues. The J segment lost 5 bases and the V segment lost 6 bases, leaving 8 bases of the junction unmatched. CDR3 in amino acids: CASRYSGSNNNEQFF. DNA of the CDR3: TGTGCCAGCAGGTATAGCGGGAGTAATAACAATGAGCAGTTCTTC.

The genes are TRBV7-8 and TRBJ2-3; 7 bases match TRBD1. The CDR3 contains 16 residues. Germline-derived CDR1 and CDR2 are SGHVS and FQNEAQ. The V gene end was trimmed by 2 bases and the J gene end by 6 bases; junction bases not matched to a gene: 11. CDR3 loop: CASSLPDRSKGDTQYF. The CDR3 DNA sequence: TGTGCCAGCAGCTTACCGGACAGGAGCAAGGGGGATACGCAGTATTTT.

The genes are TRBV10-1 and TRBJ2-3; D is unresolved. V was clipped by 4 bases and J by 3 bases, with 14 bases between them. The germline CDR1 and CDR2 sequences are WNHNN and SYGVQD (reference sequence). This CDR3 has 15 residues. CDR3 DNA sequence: TGCGCCAGCAGTGTAGTGTCGGTTCGGACAGATACGCAGTATTTT. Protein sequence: CASSVVSVRTDTQYF.

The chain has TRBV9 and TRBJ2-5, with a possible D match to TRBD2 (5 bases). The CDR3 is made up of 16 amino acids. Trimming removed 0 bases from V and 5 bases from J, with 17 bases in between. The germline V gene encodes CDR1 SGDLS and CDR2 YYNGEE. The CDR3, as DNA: TGTGCCAGCAGCGTAGCTACCGGGATAACGGGGGAGACCCAGTACTTC. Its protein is CASSVATGITGETQYF.

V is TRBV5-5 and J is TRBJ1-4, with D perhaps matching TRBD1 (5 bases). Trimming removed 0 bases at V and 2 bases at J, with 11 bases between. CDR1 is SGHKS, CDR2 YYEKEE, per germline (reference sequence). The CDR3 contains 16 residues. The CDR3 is CASSLAHGATNEKLFF. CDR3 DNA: TGTGCCAGCAGCTTGGCGCATGGGGCTACTAATGAAAAACTGTTTTTT.

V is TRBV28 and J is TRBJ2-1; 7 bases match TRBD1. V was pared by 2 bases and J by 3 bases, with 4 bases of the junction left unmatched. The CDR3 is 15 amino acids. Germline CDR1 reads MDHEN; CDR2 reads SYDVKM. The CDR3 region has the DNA TGTGCCAGCAGTTTAAGAGACAGGGACTACAATGAGCAGTTCTTC. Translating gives CASSLRDRDYNEQFF.

CDR3 DNA: TGTGCCAGTAGGAGACAGGCGGGCACTGAAGCTTTCTTT. It yields the protein CASRRQAGTEAFF. The rearrangement uses TRBV19 and TRBJ1-1; tentative D call: TRBD1 (6 bases). Trimming left V 6 bases short and J 4 bases short, with 12 bases between. The CDR3 is 13 amino acids. The germline V gene has CDR1 LNHDA and CDR2 SQIVND (reference sequence).

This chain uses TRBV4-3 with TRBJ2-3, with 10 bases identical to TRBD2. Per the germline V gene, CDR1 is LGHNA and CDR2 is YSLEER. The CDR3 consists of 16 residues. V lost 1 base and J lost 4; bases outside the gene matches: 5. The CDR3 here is CASSQGSSGGPDTQYF. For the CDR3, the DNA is TGCGCCAGCAGCCAAGGTAGTAGCGGGGGGCCAGATACGCAGTATTTT.

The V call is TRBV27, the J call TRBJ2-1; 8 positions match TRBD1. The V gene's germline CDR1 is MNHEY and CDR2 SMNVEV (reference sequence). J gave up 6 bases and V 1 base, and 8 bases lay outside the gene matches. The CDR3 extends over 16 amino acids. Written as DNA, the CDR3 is TGTGCCAGCAGTTTATTACGAGACAGGGGCGGCAATGAGCAGTTCTTC. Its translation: CASSLLRDRGGNEQFF.

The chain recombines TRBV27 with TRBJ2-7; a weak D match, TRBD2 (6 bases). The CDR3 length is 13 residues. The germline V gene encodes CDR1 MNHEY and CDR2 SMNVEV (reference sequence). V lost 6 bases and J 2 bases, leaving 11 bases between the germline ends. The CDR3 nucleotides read TGTGCCAGCAGCCAGGGACTTACCTACGAGCAGTACTTC. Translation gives CASSQGLTYEQYF.

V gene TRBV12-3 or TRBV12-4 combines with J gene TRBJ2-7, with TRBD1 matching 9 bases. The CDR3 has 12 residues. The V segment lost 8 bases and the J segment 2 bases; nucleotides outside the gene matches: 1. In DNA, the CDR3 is TGTGCCAGCCGGACAGGGGCCTACGAGCAGTACTTC. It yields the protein CASRTGAYEQYF.

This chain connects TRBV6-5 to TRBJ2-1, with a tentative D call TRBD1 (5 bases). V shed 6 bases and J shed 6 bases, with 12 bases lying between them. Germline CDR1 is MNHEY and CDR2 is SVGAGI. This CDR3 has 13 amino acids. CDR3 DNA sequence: TGTGCCAGCAGGGCAGGGTCTGGCAATGAGCAGTTCTTC. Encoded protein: CASRAGSGNEQFF.

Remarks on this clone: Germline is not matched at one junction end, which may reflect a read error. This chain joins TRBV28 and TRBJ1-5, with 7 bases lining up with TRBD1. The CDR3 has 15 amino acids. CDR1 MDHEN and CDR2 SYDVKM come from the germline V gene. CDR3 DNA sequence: TGTGCCAGCAGTTTTCGTGGACAGGCATCGGAAGCCAGCATTTTT. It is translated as CASSFRGQASEASIF.